Listed here are 21 T cell receptor beta chains from one sample, sequenced in a study of T cell responses to AZD1222 COVID-19 vaccine. Profiling relied on immunoSEQ multiplex PCR, and the TCRdb table lists in-frame clones only, not all of them. This table has about 81,000 clones, approximately 85% appearing once. This material consisted of peripheral blood, taken 28 days after the second AZD1222 dose. The receptors derive from an adult who received the AZD1222 COVID-19 vaccine.

The rearrangement links TRBV5-6 to TRBJ2-1, with D perhaps TRBD1 (6 bases). The germline V gene encodes CDR1 SGHDT and CDR2 YYEEEE. V shed 4 bases and J shed 10 bases, with 21 bases lying between them. The CDR3 length is 15 residues. The CDR3 DNA sequence: TGTGCCAGCAGCCGAGAGAAGAGGGGGAGAGGAGAGCAGTTCTTC. This translates into CASSREKRGRGEQFF.

In regard to this clone: The same CDR3 arises from other DNA sequences in this sample as well. The chain is built from TRBV6-5 and TRBJ1-2; D call uncertain. Germline CDR1 is MNHEY and CDR2 is SVGAGI. CDR3 size: 13 residues. Deletions cut 0 bases from V and 2 bases from J, with 4 bases between. This CDR3 reads CASSYSTNYGYTF. CDR3 coding DNA: TGTGCCAGCAGTTACTCGACAAACTATGGCTACACCTTC.

The chain is built from TRBV10-2 and TRBJ1-6; D remains unclear. The CDR3 contains 15 residues. Trimming stripped 0 bases from V and 7 bases from J, with 10 bases between. Looked up from germline, CDR1 is WSHSY and CDR2 is SAAADI. The CDR3 nucleotides are TGCGCCAGCAGTGAGTCTTCGGGCGGGAATTCACCCCTCCACTTT. It encodes CASSESSGGNSPLHF.

The chain combines TRBV24-1 with TRBJ2-1; 9 bases fit TRBD2. The V and J ends lost 3 bases and 0 bases, in that order; junction bases with no gene match: 2. The length of the CDR3 is 16 residues. From germline, CDR1 is KGHDR and CDR2 SFDVKD. In DNA form, the CDR3 reads TGTGCCACCAGTGATGGACTAGCGAGCTCCTACAATGAGCAGTTCTTC. The encoded protein is CATSDGLASSYNEQFF.

CDR3 bases: TGTGCCAGCAGCTTAGAGGTGGGAGAAAAACTGTTTTTT. Translated, it gives CASSLEVGEKLFF. This chain uses TRBV7-7 with TRBJ1-4; D not resolved. The CDR3 has 13 amino acids. The V and J ends lost 1 base and 8 bases respectively, with 8 bases between them. CDR1 and CDR2 from the germline V gene are SSHAT and FNYEAQ (reference sequence).

This sequence joins TRBV5-1 and TRBJ1-1; 7 bases agree with TRBD1. CDR3 size: 15 residues. With V trimmed by 4 bases and J by 3 bases, 9 bases remained unmatched. The germline gives CDR1 SGHRS, CDR2 YFSETQ. In DNA, the CDR3 is TGCGCCAGCAGCGCTCGACAGGGAGCGGACACTGAAGCTTTCTTT. Amino acids: CASSARQGADTEAFF.

The chain joins TRBV25-1 to TRBJ2-5; D remains unclear. The CDR3 length is 13 residues. V lost 7 bases, J lost 4 bases, and 13 bases lay in between. Germline V lookup: CDR1 MGHDK, CDR2 SYGVNS. The CDR3 spells CASTRLGLETQYF. CDR3 nucleotides: TGTGCCAGCACTCGCCTAGGGTTAGAGACCCAGTACTTC. Filled out from reference TRBV25-1 and TRBJ2-5, the complete variable domain reads EADIYQTPRYLVIGTGKKITLECSQTMGHDKMYWYQQDPGMELHLIHYSYGVNSTEKGDLSSESTVSRIRTEHFPLTLESARPSHTSQYLCASTRLGLETQYFGPGTRLLVL.

This clone was picked up a small number of times. This sequence joins TRBV6-2 or TRBV6-3 and TRBJ2-5; D is ambiguous. There are 12 residues in the CDR3. V gave up 6 bases and J gave up 5 bases, with 10 bases separating them. Germline V gene sequence: CDR1 MNHEY, CDR2 SVGEGT. In DNA form, the CDR3 reads TGTGCCAGCAGCCCCCTGGGGGAGACCCAGTACTTC. It codes for CASSPLGETQYF.

The rearrangement links TRBV6-1 to TRBJ2-7, with a weak D call TRBD1 (6 bases). Per germline, CDR1 MNHNS and CDR2 SASEGT. This CDR3 region has 14 residues. V was shortened by 2 bases and J by 7 bases, with 15 bases between the two germline ends. For the CDR3, the DNA is TGTGCCAGCAGTGAATTGGCTGGGGGCGGAGAGCAGTACTTC. This sequence encodes CASSELAGGGEQYF.

This chain links TRBV6-1 with TRBJ2-5; D unresolved. This CDR3 has 13 residues. Germline V gives CDR1 MNHNS, CDR2 SASEGT. V was cut by 2 bases and J by 5 bases, with 9 bases left in between. CDR3 residues: CASSEQFGETQYF. Here the CDR3 DNA reads TGTGCCAGCAGTGAACAGTTTGGGGAGACCCAGTACTTC.

For this clone: A read error may account for a junction end that differs from germline. The V and J genes are TRBV3-1 (or the pseudogene TRBV3-2) and TRBJ2-1; tentative D call: TRBD2 (6 bases). The CDR3 totals 12 residues. CDR1 is LGHDT and CDR2 is YNNKEL in the germline V gene (reference sequence). DNA for the CDR3: TGTGCCAGCAGACCCGTAGGCGGGGAAAGGGTCTTC. Protein: CASRPVGGERVF.

This clone was observed a single time. The rearrangement links TRBV29-1 to TRBJ1-6, with D perhaps TRBD1 (5 bases). The CDR3 totals 14 residues. CDR1 SQVTM and CDR2 ANQGSEA come from the germline V gene. The ends were cut back, 6 bases at V and 6 bases at J, with 15 bases in the middle. CDR3 DNA: TGCAGCGTCACAGGAGTCGGGGGTAATTCACCCCTCCACTTT. This translates into CSVTGVGGNSPLHF.

V usage is TRBV19 and J usage is TRBJ2-7; 11 bases fit TRBD2. This CDR3 is 15 amino acids long. The germline CDR1 and CDR2 sequences are LNHDA and SQIVND (reference sequence). The V segment lost 7 bases and the J segment 2 bases; nucleotides outside the gene matches: 7. The DNA of the CDR3 is TGTGCCAGTACTTCTCTAGCGGGGGGAACCTACGAGCAGTACTTC. As protein: CASTSLAGGTYEQYF.

V usage is TRBV13 and J usage is TRBJ2-2; D is uncertain. V dropped 2 bases and J dropped 2 bases, with 6 bases sitting between them. Germline CDR1 PRHDT, CDR2 FYEKMQ (reference sequence). The CDR3 extends over 14 amino acids. CDR3 loop: CASSLSRNTGELFF. DNA of the CDR3: TGTGCCAGCAGCTTATCCCGAAACACCGGGGAGCTGTTTTTT.

The chain links TRBV10-3 to TRBJ2-7, with 7 bases fitting TRBD1. This CDR3 has 14 residues. The V gene end was trimmed by 5 bases and the J gene end by 2 bases; junction bases not matched to a gene: 6. Germline values: CDR1 ENHRY, CDR2 SYGVKD. CDR3 DNA: TGTGCCATCAGTTCCGGGACAGTGACCTACGAGCAGTACTTC. Protein product: CAISSGTVTYEQYF.

The V and J genes are TRBV6-4 and TRBJ2-2; 9 nucleotides match TRBD1. There are 15 residues in the CDR3. V lost 5 bases and J lost 4; bases outside the gene matches: 5. The germline CDR1 and CDR2 sequences are MRHNA and SNTAGT. Written as DNA, the CDR3 is TGTGCCAGCAGTAGACAGGGGGACGGCACCGGGGAGCTGTTTTTT. Encoded protein: CASSRQGDGTGELFF.

The rearrangement links TRBV30 to TRBJ1-5, with D uncertain. V was clipped by 4 bases and J by 7 bases, with 11 bases between them. The CDR3 length is 12 residues. Germline CDR1 GTSNPN, CDR2 SVGIG (reference sequence). This chain's CDR3 is CAWTTYGQPQHF. The CDR3 bases are TGTGCCTGGACGACGTACGGGCAGCCCCAGCATTTT.

V is TRBV6-1 and J is TRBJ2-7; D not resolved. There are 13 residues in the CDR3. The V end lost 2 bases, the J end lost 3 bases, and 8 bases lay between the germline ends. In germline, CDR1 is MNHNS, CDR2 SASEGT. The CDR3 spells CASSESMVYEQYF. For the CDR3, the DNA is TGTGCCAGCAGTGAAAGTATGGTCTACGAGCAGTACTTC.

A note on this clone: The germline gene is not matched at one end of the junction; a read error may be the cause. The rearrangement links TRBV30 to TRBJ2-7; the D is unclear. Germline lookup yields CDR1 GTSNPN and CDR2 SVGIG (reference sequence). The CDR3 has 12 residues. The CDR3 reads CAWSRGSHEQYF. As DNA, the CDR3 is TGTGCCTGGAGTCGAGGCTCCCACGAGCAGTACTTC. The full variable domain, rest sourced from reference TRBV30 and TRBJ2-7, is SQTIHQWPATLVQPVGSPLSLECTVEGTSNPNLYWYRQAAGRGLQLLFYSVGIGQISSEVPQNLSASRPQDRQFILSSKKLLLSDSGFYLCAWSRGSHEQYFGPGTRLTVT.

This chain uses TRBV10-2 with TRBJ2-7, with 8 bases that match TRBD2. This CDR3 spans 14 amino acids. Germline V CDR1 and CDR2: WSHSY, SAAADI. V was clipped by 6 bases and J by 2 bases; unmatched bases: 6. The CDR3 DNA follows: TGCGCCAGCAGGGAGCGAGCGGGAGCCTACGAGCAGTACTTC. Its protein product is CASRERAGAYEQYF.

Details on this clone: At the DNA level, this CDR3 is encoded by other sequences in the same sample as well. V usage is TRBV28 and J usage is TRBJ2-1, with unresolved D. Germline values: CDR1 MDHEN, CDR2 SYDVKM. The V and J ends lost 2 bases and 7 bases respectively, with 6 bases between them. The CDR3 extends over 12 amino acids. The CDR3 nucleotides are TGTGCCAGCAGTTTAACGTGGAATGAGCAGTTCTTC. Its translation is CASSLTWNEQFF.